This is a list of T cell receptor beta chains from one sample in a study of blood T cell repertoires in COVID-19. Sequencing used immunoSEQ multiplex PCR; TCRdb keeps in-frame clones, though not all of them. The table records 330,000 or so clones, about 90% of them present only once. Sequencing used PBMCs or T cells enriched from blood (not recorded which). These receptors were collected from a woman younger than 45 who had recovered from COVID-19. The CDR3 runs from the conserved cysteine through the conserved F or W. The order of the fields is CDR3 protein, CDR3 DNA, V gene, clone size, J gene, D gene, CDR3 length. The D gene is left open where the match is weak. Clone size is not always given. Where it is, it says once, few, many or a class for expanded clones.

CASSLDRSGEQYF | TGTGCCAGCAGTTTAGACAGGAGTGGCGAGCAGTACTTC | TRBV27 | few | TRBJ2-7 | NA | 13
CASSFIGGIGYEQYF | TGTGCCAGCAGCTTTATCGGAGGGATCGGCTACGAGCAGTACTTC | TRBV7-2 | once | TRBJ2-7 | NA | 15
CASSSGVNTEAFF | TGTGCCAGCAGCTCAGGGGTGAACACTGAAGCTTTCTTT | TRBV7-3 | few | TRBJ1-1 | NA | 13
CASSGVSGGSYEQYF | TGTGCCAGCAGCGGAGTTAGCGGGGGCTCCTACGAGCAGTACTTC | TRBV3-1/TRBV3-2 | NA | TRBJ2-7 | TRBD2 | 15
CASKGLPSSGNEQFF | TGTGCCAGCAAAGGACTACCCTCTTCAGGCAATGAGCAGTTCTTC | TRBV2 | NA | TRBJ2-1 | NA | 15
CASSFHTTLAKNIQYF | TGTGCCAGCAGTTTCCACACGACACTAGCCAAAAACATTCAGTACTTC | TRBV27 | NA | TRBJ2-4 | NA | 16
CASSSTQRTRGEQYF | TGTGCCAGCAGCTCCACACAAAGGACTAGGGGCGAGCAGTACTTC | TRBV11-2 | NA | TRBJ2-7 | TRBD2 | 15
CASSLGLAGLADTQYF | TGTGCCAGCAGTTTAGGGCTAGCGGGACTCGCAGATACGCAGTATTTT | TRBV28 | NA | TRBJ2-3 | TRBD2 | 16
CASSQYGGSEQFF | TGTGCCAGCAGCCAGTACGGAGGGTCGGAGCAGTTCTTC | TRBV11-3 | NA | TRBJ2-1 | NA | 13
CASSPAGSSYEQYF | TGTGCCAGCAGTCCCGCCGGGAGCTCCTACGAGCAGTACTTC | TRBV28 | NA | TRBJ2-7 | NA | 14
CASSLGDYGYTF | TGTGCCAGCAGTTTAGGAGACTATGGCTACACCTTC | TRBV28 | NA | TRBJ1-2 | NA | 12
CASSYRTDGQETQYF | TGTGCCAGCAGTTACCGTACCGACGGGCAAGAGACCCAGTACTTC | TRBV6-5 | NA | TRBJ2-5 | NA | 15
CASSDSSGPQPQHF | TGTGCCAGCAGTGATAGCAGCGGGCCTCAGCCCCAGCATTTT | TRBV2 | NA | TRBJ1-5 | NA | 14
CASSLGGQSGNTIYF | TGTGCCAGCAGTTTAGGGGGACAGTCTGGAAACACCATATATTTT | TRBV27 | NA | TRBJ1-3 | TRBD1 | 15
CASRTVRDRANYGYTF | TGTGCCAGCAGAACGGTCCGGGACAGGGCTAACTATGGCTACACCTTC | TRBV28 | NA | TRBJ1-2 | TRBD1 | 16
CASSVGGPEETQYF | TGTGCCAGCAGCGTAGGTGGCCCAGAAGAGACCCAGTACTTC | TRBV9 | NA | TRBJ2-5 | NA | 14
CASSPQGTVNEKLFF | TGTGCCAGCAGCCCACAGGGGACTGTTAATGAAAAACTGTTTTTT | TRBV3-1/TRBV3-2 | few | TRBJ1-4 | TRBD1 | 15
CASSLLEVGAGELFF | TGCGCCAGCAGCCTCCTTGAAGTGGGAGCCGGGGAGCTGTTTTTT | TRBV4-1 | NA | TRBJ2-2 | NA | 15
CASIRRNTGELFF | TGTGCCAGCATCAGGCGGAACACCGGGGAGCTGTTTTTT | TRBV28 | NA | TRBJ2-2 | NA | 13
CASSPAPLVHNEQFF | TGTGCCAGCTCACCAGCCCCACTAGTACACAATGAGCAGTTCTTC | TRBV18 | NA | TRBJ2-1 | NA | 15
CSVGVQGSTYGYTF | TGCAGCGTTGGGGTACAGGGATCCACCTATGGCTACACCTTC | TRBV29-1 | NA | TRBJ1-2 | NA | 14
CASSTVGEAFF | TGTGCCAGTAGTACGGTCGGTGAAGCTTTCTTT | TRBV19 | NA | TRBJ1-1 | NA | 11
CASSSDSQFGPLHF | TGCGCCAGCAGCTCAGATTCACAATTTGGACCCCTCCACTTT | TRBV5-1 | NA | TRBJ1-6 | NA | 14
CASSLPRGTVLEVDTQYF | TGTGCCAGCAGCTTGCCGAGGGGGACAGTGCTCGAAGTGGATACGCAGTATTTT | TRBV7-9 | NA | TRBJ2-3 | TRBD1 | 18
CASSLTSGGAADTQYF | TGTGCCAGCAGCTTAACTAGCGGGGGGGCAGCAGATACGCAGTATTTT | TRBV7-3 | NA | TRBJ2-3 | TRBD2 | 16
CASSESGHVVYGYTF | TGCGCCAGCAGTGAGTCGGGACACGTAGTCTATGGCTACACCTTC | TRBV10-1 | NA | TRBJ1-2 | NA | 15
CASSSGRGSNQPQHF | TGTGCCAGCAGTTCCGGCCGAGGAAGCAATCAGCCCCAGCATTTT | TRBV6-5 | NA | TRBJ1-5 | NA | 15
CASSTTRQRSSYNEQFF | TGTGCCAGCAGCACGACACGACAGAGGAGCTCCTACAATGAGCAGTTCTTC | TRBV5-6 | NA | TRBJ2-1 | NA | 17
CASSPRREVNTEAFF | TGTGCCAGCAGCCCACGCCGGGAGGTTAACACTGAAGCTTTCTTT | TRBV16 | NA | TRBJ1-1 | NA | 15
CASSVTGKDDTEAFF | TGTGCCAGCAGTGTGACAGGGAAGGACGACACTGAAGCTTTCTTT | TRBV28 | NA | TRBJ1-1 | TRBD1 | 15
CASSDGAGGTDTQYF | TGTGCCAGCAGTGACGGCGCGGGGGGCACAGATACGCAGTATTTT | TRBV6-4 | few | TRBJ2-3 | TRBD2 | 15
CASSFSVNTEAFF | TGTGCCAGCAGCTTTTCAGTGAACACTGAAGCTTTCTTT | TRBV7-9 | NA | TRBJ1-1 | NA | 13
CASRLRVQPQHF | TGTGCCAGCAGGCTCCGGGTGCAGCCCCAGCATTTT | TRBV28 | NA | TRBJ1-5 | NA | 12
CASRGVPINLEQETQYF | TGTGCCAGCCGAGGAGTCCCCATAAACCTGGAACAAGAGACCCAGTACTTC | TRBV3-1/TRBV3-2 | once | TRBJ2-5 | NA | 17
CASSHRTETTSSGNTIYF | TGCGCCAGCAGCCATAGGACAGAGACCACCTCCTCTGGAAACACCATATATTTT | TRBV4-1 | once | TRBJ1-3 | NA | 18
CASSLSGTSGRPSPLFNEQFF | TGTGCCAGCAGTTTATCCGGGACTAGCGGGAGGCCTTCTCCCTTGTTCAATGAGCAGTTCTTC | TRBV28 | NA | TRBJ2-1 | TRBD2 | 21